This entry lists 5 T cell receptor beta chains sequenced from one sample in a study of T cell responses to AZD1222 COVID-19 vaccine. Sequenced by immunoSEQ multiplex PCR; TCRdb stores in-frame clones only, minus some. The data hold about 150,000 clones, with nearly 95% observed a single time. Sample: peripheral blood, taken on day 0 of AZD1222 vaccination. The receptors originated from an adult in good health.

CDR3 DNA: TGTGCCAGCAGTGAGGGGACGGCGAACACTGAAGCTTTCTTT. This translates into CASSEGTANTEAFF. The V gene is TRBV6-1, the J gene TRBJ1-1; TRBD1 is a possible D gene (5 bases). This CDR3 is 14 amino acids long. The germline V and J ends were trimmed by 3 bases and 1 base, with 9 bases remaining between them. Germline-derived CDR1 and CDR2 are MNHNS and SASEGT.

For the CDR3, the DNA is TGTGCCAGCAGTTTACCAAGTCGAGAGCAGTACTTC. Amino acid sequence: CASSLPSREQYF. This chain uses TRBV27 with TRBJ2-7, with D uncertain. CDR1 is MNHEY and CDR2 is SMNVEV in the germline V gene (reference sequence). The CDR3 consists of 12 residues. Between the trimmed V and J ends, which lost 2 bases and 7 bases, there was a span of 9 bases.

The genes are TRBV7-9 and TRBJ2-2; the D gene is possibly TRBD2 (7 bases). V was clipped by 6 bases and J by 2 bases, with 13 bases between them. This CDR3 region has 15 residues. Germline V gene sequence: CDR1 SEHNR, CDR2 FQNEAQ (reference sequence). This CDR3 is CASRSGGPNTGELFF. CDR3 coding DNA: TGTGCCAGCAGGTCCGGGGGGCCAAACACCGGGGAGCTGTTTTTT.

This chain uses TRBV4-1 with TRBJ1-1; the D gene is possibly TRBD1 (5 bases). The CDR3 is 13 amino acids. Trimming removed 8 bases at V and 2 bases at J, with 12 bases between. The germline V gene encodes CDR1 MGHRA and CDR2 YSYEKL. The DNA for the CDR3 is TGCGCCAGCCGGAGGGGCGCAAACACTGAAGCTTTCTTT. This codes for CASRRGANTEAFF.

The rearrangement links TRBV27 to TRBJ1-5; maybe TRBD1 (5 bases). Germline V gene data show CDR1 as MNHEY and CDR2 as SMNVEV (reference sequence). The CDR3 covers 15 residues. V lost 2 bases to trimming and J lost 0 bases, with 8 bases between them. CDR3 amino acids: CASSLGRDSNQPQHF. The CDR3 nucleotides read TGTGCCAGCAGTTTAGGCAGGGATAGCAATCAGCCCCAGCATTTT.